One T cell receptor (beta chain) is described in this entry. Its antigen remains unidentified. No quality values exist for individual bases; no much larger clone is one base distant. The sample originates from a study of blood T cell repertoires in COVID-19 (dated by TCRdb to the early 2020s). About the study as a whole: Collaborator samples came from the United States, Italy and Spain and covered acute and convalescent phases of COVID-19. Where available, HLA class I and class II types were obtained from metadata supplied by the sample provider rather than from assay-based typing. The dataset comprised deeply sampled blood TCRbeta repertoires from subjects exposed to, actively infected with, or recovered from COVID-19. The material from the prospective study consisted of cDNA or gDNA derived from T cells, B-cell-depleted T cells, or PBMCs. The samples were drawn from two sources: the first 160 participants of the ongoing ImmuneRACE study, and about 1,300 subjects contributed by 6 global collaborators. The repertoires were released in a freely available public database intended as a resource for research on the immune response to SARS-CoV-2. A de-identified subject ID, COVID-19 status, age in years and sex were almost always included in the sample metadata.

TCRbeta CDR3 regions were amplified from genomic DNA by means of the immunoSEQ Assay, a bias-controlled multiplex PCR. On the study's bioinformatics: The number of nucleated cells in each sample was estimated by amplification of reference gene primers within the assay. Sequence reads were collapsed and filtered to measure the absolute abundance of every unique TCRbeta CDR3 rearrangement. Productive Simpson clonality was computed per sample as the square root of Simpson's diversity index over productive rearrangements. In its TCRdb copy, this immuneACCESS table keeps in-frame sequences only and misses some clones. Where compared with another copy, unresolved V genes explain less than half of these, and the others have no known cause. The D gene and trimming were derived from the DNA, and the V and J assignments and clone size from that table. The sample table contains approximately 300,000 clones; only one count was recorded for 85% to 90% of them. Of the sample, more than 9% is held by the ten largest clones.

Enrolling through a virtual design, the prospective study's participants ranged in age from roughly 18 to 89 years and lived across approximately 25 United States geographic areas. To assign participants to cohorts, the prospective study relied on clinical history that participants themselves reported in a screening survey and a study questionnaire. Recovered participants in ImmuneRACE Cohort 3 were defined as having two consecutive negative NP/OP PCR tests, clearance from a healthcare professional, or resolution of symptoms. In the prospective study, mobile phlebotomists collected whole blood, serum and a nasopharyngeal or oropharyngeal swab from each participant. Participants in the prospective study had the option to provide additional blood draws and questionnaires over an approximately two-month period. Prospective study blood samples were shipped either frozen or at room temperature before DNA extraction.

V sheds 4 bases and J sheds 1 base, leaving 7 bases between their ends. The CDR3 goes from the cysteine to the phenylalanine over 13 residues. The entry retains the CDR3 DNA only, 39 bases that are in frame from base 1. CDR1 and CDR2 are read off the germline V gene as MNHEY and SVGAGI. Broader findings and caveats from the paper: How much clinical and demographic metadata was included differed by source and by participant, and the metadata was provided uncurated.

Recombination linked TRBV6-5 to TRBJ1-1; no D gene can be assigned with confidence. The sequencing sample was made of PBMCs or T cells enriched from blood (not recorded which). The receptor was derived from a woman between 18 and 30 years old who had recovered from COVID-19. The nucleotides read TGTGCCAGCAGTTCCCGGGGGAACACTGAAGCTTTCTTT. This encodes CASSSRGNTEAFF.